This TCR beta chain was sequenced during a study of OX40 agonist ivuxolimab in advanced cancers. The overall study: Three dose-escalation patients had partial responses: one with hepatocellular carcinoma and two with cutaneous melanoma.

TCRdb keeps only in-frame clones here, not all; method: immunoSEQ multiplex PCR. The table shows 45,000 or so clones, with 88% occurring only once. The germline V gene encodes CDR1 SGHTA and CDR2 FQGTGA. With 2 bases removed from V and 0 bases from J, the gap between germline ends came to 9 bases. This CDR3 comprises 15 residues. Here the sequenced sample was CD4+ or CD8+ T cells sorted from blood, taken in a trial of the OX40 agonist ivuxolimab. The chain recombines TRBV7-3 with TRBJ2-3; D call uncertain. This clonotype originated in an adult with an advanced solid tumor such as melanoma, head and neck, liver or kidney cancer. The CDR3 loop reads CASSLRDGSTDTQYF. The CDR3 DNA reads TGTGCCAGCAGCTTACGTGACGGTAGCACAGATACGCAGTATTTT.